The entry below gives a single T cell receptor (beta chain) sequence along with its context. Its antigen target is currently unknown. Nothing much larger sits one base from this clone, and base qualities are not available. The sample comes from a study of blood T cell repertoires in COVID-19 (dated by TCRdb to the early 2020s). Background for the entire study: Samples covering the acute and convalescent phases of COVID-19 were provided by collaborators in the United States, Italy and Spain. Where available, HLA class I and class II types were taken from metadata supplied by the sample provider and were not determined by assay-based typing. Subjects who had been exposed to COVID-19, were actively infected with it, or had recovered from it provided the deeply sampled blood TCRbeta repertoires that made up the dataset. Samples came from the ongoing ImmuneRACE study (first 160 participants) plus 1,254 subjects from 6 global collaborators. The material from the prospective study consisted of cDNA or gDNA derived from T cells, B-cell-depleted T cells, or PBMCs. The sample metadata nearly always contained a de-identified subject ID, COVID-19 status, age in years and sex. The repertoires were made available in a free public database intended to serve as a resource for research on the immune response to SARS-CoV-2.

V lost 4 bases and J lost 3 bases; the stretch between them is 10 bases long. Including cysteine and phenylalanine, the CDR3 has 13 amino acids. Only the CDR3 DNA stays, 39 bases, in frame from base 1. Study-wide findings and limitations: Clinical and demographic metadata were provided uncurated, with the amount varying by source and participant.

In Seattle, one collaborating source enrolled patients while the infection was active and tracked those patients longitudinally over the course of disease. Collaborating institutions collected whole blood in K2EDTA tubes following their own protocols. For TCRbeta analysis, collaborators shipped samples as frozen whole blood, isolated PBMCs, or DNA extracted from either of those sample types. The immunoSEQ Assay, a bias-controlled multiplex PCR, was used to amplify TCRbeta CDR3 regions from genomic DNA. The original methods were these. The number of nucleated cells in each sample was estimated from the amplification of reference gene primers within the assay. To quantify the absolute abundance of each unique TCRbeta CDR3 rearrangement, sequence reads were collapsed and filtered. Productive Simpson clonality was computed per sample as the square root of Simpson's diversity index over productive rearrangements. TCRdb limited this immuneACCESS table to in-frame rearrangements with V and J called. A share of clones is missing; checked studies link under half to unresolved V genes, and the rest is unexplained. V, J and clone size were drawn from that table, and D and trimming were deduced from the DNA. This sample lists around 480,000 clones; about 91% were detected once. 10% to 15% of the sample belongs to the ten largest clones.

The V and J segments used are TRBV12-3 or TRBV12-4 and TRBJ2-7; a weak D assignment points to TRBD2 (6 bases agree). The receptor's source is a woman aged 45-59 years with COVID-19, enrolled during active disease. Specimen: peripheral blood. CDR3 sequence: CASSWGEGYEQYF. The nucleotide sequence reads TGTGCCAGCAGTTGGGGGGAAGGCTACGAGCAGTACTTC.